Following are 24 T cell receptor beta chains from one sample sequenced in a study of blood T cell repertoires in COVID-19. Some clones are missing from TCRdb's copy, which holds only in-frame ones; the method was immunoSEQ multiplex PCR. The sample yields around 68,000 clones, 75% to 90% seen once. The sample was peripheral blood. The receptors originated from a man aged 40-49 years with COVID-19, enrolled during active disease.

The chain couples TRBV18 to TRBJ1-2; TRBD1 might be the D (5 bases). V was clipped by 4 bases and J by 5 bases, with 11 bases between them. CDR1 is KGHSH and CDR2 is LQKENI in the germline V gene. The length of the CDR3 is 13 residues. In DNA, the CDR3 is TGTGCCAGCTCACAAGACAGCTCTTATGGCTACACCTTC. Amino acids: CASSQDSSYGYTF. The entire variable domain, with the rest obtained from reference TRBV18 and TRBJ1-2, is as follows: NAGVMQNPRHLVRRRGQEARLRCSPMKGHSHVYWYRQLPEEGLKFMVYLQKENIIDESGMPKERFSAEFPKEGPSILRIQQVVRGDSAAYFCASSQDSSYGYTFGSGTRLTVV.

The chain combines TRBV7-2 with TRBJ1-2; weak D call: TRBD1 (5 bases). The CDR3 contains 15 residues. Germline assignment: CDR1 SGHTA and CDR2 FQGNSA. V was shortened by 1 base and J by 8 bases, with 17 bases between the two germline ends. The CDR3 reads CASSLDLVRVRGYTF. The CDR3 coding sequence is TGTGCCAGCAGCTTAGATCTCGTCAGGGTGAGAGGCTACACCTTC.

The CDR3 spells CASSRDGDTQYF. The CDR3 DNA is TGTGCCAGCAGCCGGGATGGAGATACGCAGTATTTT. V usage is TRBV5-6 and J usage is TRBJ2-3; a weak D match, TRBD2 (5 bases). Deletions cut 4 bases from V and 5 bases from J, with 8 bases between. The germline CDR1 and CDR2 sequences are SGHDT and YYEEEE. This CDR3 has 12 amino acids. Variable domain in full (rest from reference TRBV5-6 and TRBJ2-3): DAGVTQSPTHLIKTRGQQVTLRCSPKSGHDTVSWYQQALGQGPQFIFQYYEEEERQRGNFPDRFSGHQFPNYSSELNVNALLLGDSALYLCASSRDGDTQYFGPGTRLTVL.

In DNA, the CDR3 is TGCGCCAGCAGCCCCGGGACAGGGGGAAACGAGCAGTTCTTC. It specifies CASSPGTGGNEQFF. This chain links TRBV5-1 with TRBJ2-1; 11 nucleotides align to TRBD1. The CDR3 is made up of 14 amino acids. V lost 4 bases, J lost 10 bases, and 7 bases stayed unmatched. The V gene's germline CDR1 is SGHRS and CDR2 YFSETQ.

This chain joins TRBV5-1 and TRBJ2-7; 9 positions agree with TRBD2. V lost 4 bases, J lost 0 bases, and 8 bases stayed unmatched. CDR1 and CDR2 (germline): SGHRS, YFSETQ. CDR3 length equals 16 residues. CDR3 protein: CASSPRLAVSSYEQYF. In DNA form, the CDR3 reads TGCGCCAGCAGCCCCAGACTAGCGGTGAGCTCCTACGAGCAGTACTTC.

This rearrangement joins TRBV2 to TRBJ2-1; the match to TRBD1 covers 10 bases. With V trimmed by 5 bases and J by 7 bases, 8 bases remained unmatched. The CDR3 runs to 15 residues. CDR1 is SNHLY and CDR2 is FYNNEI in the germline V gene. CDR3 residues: CASSQDRGGVNEQFF. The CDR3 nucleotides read TGTGCCAGCAGTCAGGACAGGGGGGGCGTGAATGAGCAGTTCTTC. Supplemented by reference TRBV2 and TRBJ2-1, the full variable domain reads EPEVTQTPSHQVTQMGQEVILRCVPISNHLYFYWYRQILGQKVEFLVSFYNNEISEKSEIFDDQFSVERPDGSNFTLKIRSTKLEDSAMYFCASSQDRGGVNEQFFGPGTRLTVL.

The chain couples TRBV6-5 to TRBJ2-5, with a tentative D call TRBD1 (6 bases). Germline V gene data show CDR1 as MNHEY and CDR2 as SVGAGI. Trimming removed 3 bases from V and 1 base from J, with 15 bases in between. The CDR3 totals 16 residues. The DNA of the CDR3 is TGTGCCAGCAGTTATAGTCATACAGGGTCCCAAGAGACCCAGTACTTC. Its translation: CASSYSHTGSQETQYF.

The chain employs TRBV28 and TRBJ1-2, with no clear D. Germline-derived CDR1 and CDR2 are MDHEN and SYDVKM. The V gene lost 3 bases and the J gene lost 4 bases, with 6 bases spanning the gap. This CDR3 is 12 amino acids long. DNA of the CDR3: TGTGCCAGCAGTTTCCGACTCTATGGCTACACCTTC. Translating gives CASSFRLYGYTF.

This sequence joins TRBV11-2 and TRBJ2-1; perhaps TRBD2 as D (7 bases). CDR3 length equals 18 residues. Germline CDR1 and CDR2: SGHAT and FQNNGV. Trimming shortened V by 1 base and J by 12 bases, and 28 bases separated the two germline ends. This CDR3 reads CASSLVRGTRGATRSQFF. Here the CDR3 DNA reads TGTGCCAGCAGCTTAGTGAGGGGCACCCGGGGGGCAACCCGCTCGCAGTTCTTC.

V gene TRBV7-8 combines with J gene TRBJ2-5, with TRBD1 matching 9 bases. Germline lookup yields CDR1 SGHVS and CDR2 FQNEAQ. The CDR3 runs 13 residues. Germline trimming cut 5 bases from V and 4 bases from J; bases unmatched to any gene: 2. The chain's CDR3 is CASSLGQGETQYF. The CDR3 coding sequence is TGTGCCAGCAGCCTGGGACAGGGAGAGACCCAGTACTTC.

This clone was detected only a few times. The CDR3 protein is CASRDSSSSYNSPLHF. For the CDR3, the DNA is TGTGCCAGCAGGGACAGTTCCAGCTCCTATAATTCACCCCTCCACTTT. The chain links TRBV7-9 to TRBJ1-6, with D possibly TRBD1 on 6 matching bases. The CDR3 contains 16 residues. Trimming took 6 bases from V and 0 from J, leaving 12 bases between them. Germline loops: CDR1 SEHNR, CDR2 FQNEAQ (reference sequence).

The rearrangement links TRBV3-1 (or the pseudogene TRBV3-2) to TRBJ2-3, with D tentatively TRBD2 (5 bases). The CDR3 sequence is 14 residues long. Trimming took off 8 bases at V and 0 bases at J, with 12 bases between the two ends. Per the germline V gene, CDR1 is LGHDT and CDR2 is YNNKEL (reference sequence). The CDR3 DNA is TGTGCCAGCCGGATAGCGCCTAGCACAGATACGCAGTATTTT. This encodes CASRIAPSTDTQYF.

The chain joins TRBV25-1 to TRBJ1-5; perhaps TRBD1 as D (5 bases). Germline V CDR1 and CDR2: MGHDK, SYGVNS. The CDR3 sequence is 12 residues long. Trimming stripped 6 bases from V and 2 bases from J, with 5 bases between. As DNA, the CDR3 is TGTGCCAGCAGGACAGGCAATCAGCCCCAGCATTTT. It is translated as CASRTGNQPQHF.

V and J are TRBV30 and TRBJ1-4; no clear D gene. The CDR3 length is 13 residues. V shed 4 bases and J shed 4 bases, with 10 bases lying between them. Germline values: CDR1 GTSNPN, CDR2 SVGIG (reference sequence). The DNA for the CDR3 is TGTGCCTGGATGGCTTCTTATAATGAAAAACTGTTTTTT. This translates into CAWMASYNEKLFF.

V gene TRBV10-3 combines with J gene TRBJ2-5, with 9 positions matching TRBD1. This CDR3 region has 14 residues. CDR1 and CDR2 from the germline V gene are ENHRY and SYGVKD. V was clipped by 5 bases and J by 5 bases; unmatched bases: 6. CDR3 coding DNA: TGTGCCATCAGTAGAGGGACAGGGCAGGAGACCCAGTACTTC. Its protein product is CAISRGTGQETQYF.

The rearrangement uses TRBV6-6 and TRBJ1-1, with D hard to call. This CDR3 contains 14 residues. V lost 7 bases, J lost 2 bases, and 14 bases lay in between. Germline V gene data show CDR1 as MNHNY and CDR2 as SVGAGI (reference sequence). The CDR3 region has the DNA TGTGCCAGCACTCCTCCGAGCGGAAACACTGAAGCTTTCTTT. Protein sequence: CASTPPSGNTEAFF.

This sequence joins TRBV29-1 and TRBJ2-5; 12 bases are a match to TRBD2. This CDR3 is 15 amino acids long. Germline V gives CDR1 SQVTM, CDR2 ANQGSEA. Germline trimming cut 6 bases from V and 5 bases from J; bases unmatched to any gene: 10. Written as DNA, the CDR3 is TGCAGCGTCGCCCTCCTAGCGGGGGGGCCGGAGACCCAGTACTTC. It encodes CSVALLAGGPETQYF.

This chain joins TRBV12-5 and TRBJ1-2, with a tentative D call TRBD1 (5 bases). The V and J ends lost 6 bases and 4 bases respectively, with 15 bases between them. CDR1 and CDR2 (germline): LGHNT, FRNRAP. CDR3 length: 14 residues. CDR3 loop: CASGTGTTIYGYTF. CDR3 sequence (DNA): TGTGCTAGTGGCACCGGGACTACCATCTATGGCTACACCTTC.

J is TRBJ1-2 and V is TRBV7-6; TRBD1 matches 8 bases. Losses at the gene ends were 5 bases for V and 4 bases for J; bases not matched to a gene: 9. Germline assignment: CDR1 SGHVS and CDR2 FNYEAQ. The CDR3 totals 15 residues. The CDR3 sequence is CASSRWTGLRYGYTF. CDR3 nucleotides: TGTGCCAGCAGCAGGTGGACAGGGCTTCGCTATGGCTACACCTTC.

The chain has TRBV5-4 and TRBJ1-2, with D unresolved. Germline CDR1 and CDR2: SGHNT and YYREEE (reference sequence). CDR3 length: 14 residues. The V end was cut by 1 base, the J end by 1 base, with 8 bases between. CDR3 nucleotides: TGTGCCAGCAGCTTGCAGGCGAATAACTATGGCTACACCTTC. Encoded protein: CASSLQANNYGYTF.

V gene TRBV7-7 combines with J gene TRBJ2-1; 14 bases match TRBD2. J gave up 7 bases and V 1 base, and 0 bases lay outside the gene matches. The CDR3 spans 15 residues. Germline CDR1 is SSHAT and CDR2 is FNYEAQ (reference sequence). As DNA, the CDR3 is TGTGCCAGCAGCTTAGGACTAGCGGGGGGGAATGAGCAGTTCTTC. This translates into CASSLGLAGGNEQFF.

Here the CDR3 reads CATSRDPGALSYEQYF. The CDR3 nucleotides read TGTGCCACCAGCAGAGATCCAGGGGCCCTCTCCTACGAGCAGTACTTC. The chain has TRBV15 and TRBJ2-7; D possibly corresponds to TRBD1 (6 bases). Germline CDR1 is LNHNV and CDR2 is YYDKDF (reference sequence). The V gene lost 0 bases and the J gene lost 0 bases, with 12 bases spanning the gap. CDR3 length: 16 amino acids.

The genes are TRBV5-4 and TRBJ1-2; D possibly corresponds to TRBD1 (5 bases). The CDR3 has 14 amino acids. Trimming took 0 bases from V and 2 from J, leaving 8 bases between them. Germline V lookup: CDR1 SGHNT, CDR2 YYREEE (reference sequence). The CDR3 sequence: CASSLVGGNYGYTF. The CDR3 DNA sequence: TGTGCCAGCAGCTTGGTCGGGGGAAACTATGGCTACACCTTC. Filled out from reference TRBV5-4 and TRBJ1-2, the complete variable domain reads ETGVTQSPTHLIKTRGQQVTLRCSSQSGHNTVSWYQQALGQGPQFIFQYYREEENGRGNFPPRFSGLQFPNYSSELNVNALELDDSALYLCASSLVGGNYGYTFGSGTRLTVV.

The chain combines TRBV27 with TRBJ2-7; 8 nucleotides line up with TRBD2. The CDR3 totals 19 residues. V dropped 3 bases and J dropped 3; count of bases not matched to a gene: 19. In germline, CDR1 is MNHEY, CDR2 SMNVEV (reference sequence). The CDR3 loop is CASSFRGGFWDGRVYEQYF. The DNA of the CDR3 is TGTGCCAGCAGTTTCCGCGGGGGGTTTTGGGACGGGAGGGTCTACGAGCAGTACTTC.